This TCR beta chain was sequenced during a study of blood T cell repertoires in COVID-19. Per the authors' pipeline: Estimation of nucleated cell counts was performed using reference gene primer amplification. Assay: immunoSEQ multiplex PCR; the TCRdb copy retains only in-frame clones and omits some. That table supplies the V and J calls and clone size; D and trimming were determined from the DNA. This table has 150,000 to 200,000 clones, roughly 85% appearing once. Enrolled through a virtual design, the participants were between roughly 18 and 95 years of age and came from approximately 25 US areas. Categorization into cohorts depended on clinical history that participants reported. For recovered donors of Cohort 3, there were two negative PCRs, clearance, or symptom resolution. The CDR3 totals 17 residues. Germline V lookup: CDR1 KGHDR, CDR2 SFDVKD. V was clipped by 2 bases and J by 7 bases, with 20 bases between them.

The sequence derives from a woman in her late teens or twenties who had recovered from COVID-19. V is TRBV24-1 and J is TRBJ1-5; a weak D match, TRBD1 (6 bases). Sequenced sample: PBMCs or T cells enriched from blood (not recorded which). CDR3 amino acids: CATSDSFRGGAGQPQHF. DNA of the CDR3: TGTGCCACCAGTGATTCCTTTAGGGGGGGTGCGGGGCAGCCCCAGCATTTT.